One and the same sample provided the 8 T cell receptor beta chains below, sequenced in a study of shared clonotypes between healthy human individuals. Data came from immunoSEQ multiplex PCR; TCRdb stores just in-frame clones and leaves some out. This table has 1,500,000 or so clones, around 97% appearing once. Sequencing was done on a sample of naive CD4+ T cells sorted from blood. Indicated subset: CD45RA+ positively selected. The receptor source for this set is a man aged 25 to 40 in good health.

The chain recombines TRBV7-9 with TRBJ2-3; 10 bases map to TRBD2. V lost 5 bases and J lost 6; bases outside the gene matches: 11. The CDR3 sequence is 16 residues long. Germline CDR1 reads SEHNR; CDR2 reads FQNEAQ (reference sequence). Here the CDR3 reads CASSLNLAGVTDTQYF. The CDR3 DNA follows: TGTGCCAGCAGCCTGAACCTAGCGGGAGTAACCGATACGCAGTATTTT.

The V call is TRBV27, the J call TRBJ2-7; the match to TRBD1 covers 10 bases. CDR1 and CDR2 (germline): MNHEY, SMNVEV (reference sequence). The CDR3 has 15 amino acids. Trimming removed 6 bases from V and 5 bases from J; junction bases left unmatched: 10. CDR3: CASRRPGTGDHEQYF. CDR3 sequence (DNA): TGTGCCAGCAGACGCCCCGGGACAGGGGATCACGAGCAGTACTTC.

Of note for this clone: Other nucleotide sequences from this sample produce the same CDR3. The V gene is TRBV29-1, the J gene TRBJ1-5; unclear D gene. Trimming left V 7 bases short and J 0 bases short, with 7 bases between. CDR3 size: 12 residues. Germline V gives CDR1 SQVTM, CDR2 ANQGSEA. CDR3 sequence: CSARDSNQPQHF. The CDR3, as DNA: TGCAGCGCGAGGGATAGCAATCAGCCCCAGCATTTT.

This chain connects TRBV7-6 to TRBJ1-2; D perhaps matches TRBD1 (6 bases). The CDR3 is made up of 13 amino acids. The germline gives CDR1 SGHVS, CDR2 FNYEAQ. Trimming took off 5 bases at V and 7 bases at J, with 14 bases between the two ends. The DNA of the CDR3 is TGTGCCAGCAGCCCTGTAGACAGGACTGGCTACACCTTC. Translating it yields CASSPVDRTGYTF.

This chain links TRBV28 with TRBJ2-1; D call uncertain. Germline CDR1 MDHEN, CDR2 SYDVKM. The CDR3 has 15 residues. Trimming removed 4 bases at V and 0 bases at J, with 10 bases between. Here the CDR3 DNA reads TGTGCCAGCAGTTCCCCTCCGGACTCCTACAATGAGCAGTTCTTC. It translates to CASSSPPDSYNEQFF.

V and J are TRBV5-1 and TRBJ2-3; tentatively, D is TRBD2 (5 bases). Germline loops: CDR1 SGHRS, CDR2 YFSETQ. CDR3 size: 13 residues. V shed 4 bases and J shed 6 bases, with 12 bases lying between them. The CDR3 bases are TGCGCCAGCAGCCCGGACTTACCGGATACGCAGTATTTT. Translation: CASSPDLPDTQYF.

In its sample, this clone was seen once. The rearrangement links TRBV29-1 to TRBJ1-1; D gene ambiguous. Trimming cost V 7 bases and J 0 bases, with 12 bases left between them. The CDR3 consists of 13 residues. Germline-derived CDR1 and CDR2 are SQVTM and ANQGSEA. The DNA of the CDR3 is TGCAGCGGCAGGTCGGGATTGAACACTGAAGCTTTCTTT. It is translated as CSGRSGLNTEAFF.

The chain is built from TRBV12-5 and TRBJ2-2; TRBD1 matches 9 bases. The ends lost 7 bases at V and 4 bases at J; junction bases unmatched: 7. This CDR3 spans 15 amino acids. Germline CDR1 and CDR2: LGHNT and FRNRAP. For the CDR3, the DNA is TGTGCTAGTGCCTTAGGGACAGGGCCCACCGGGGAGCTGTTTTTT. Protein product: CASALGTGPTGELFF.